The 2 T cell receptor beta chains listed next were all sequenced from one sample in a study of blood T cell repertoires in COVID-19. The repertoire was sequenced with immunoSEQ multiplex PCR; TCRdb's copy has only in-frame clones and lacks some. The sample includes around 370,000 clones, about 90% seen only once; the top ten take 5.5% to 7.5%. Sequencing was performed on peripheral blood. The receptors here all came from an older woman with COVID-19, enrolled during active disease.

This chain uses TRBV21-1 with TRBJ2-3; the D call of TRBD1 is as the table states it, not checked on the DNA. TRBV21-1 is classified as a pseudogene. The CDR3 covers 19 residues. CDR3 protein: CASSPRGPGTPYCTDTQYF. The DNA for the CDR3 is TGTGCCAGCAGCCCCCGAGGCCCTGGGACACCCTATTGCACAGATACGCAGTATTTT.

The CDR3 loop is CASSIGTFSPLHF. The CDR3 DNA reads TGTGCCAGTAGTATCGGGACATTTTCACCCCTCCACTTT. V gene TRBV19 combines with J gene TRBJ1-6; the D gene is possibly TRBD1 (6 bases). There are 13 residues in the CDR3. Germline loops: CDR1 LNHDA, CDR2 SQIVND (reference sequence). Trimming removed 3 bases at V and 9 bases at J, with 9 bases between.